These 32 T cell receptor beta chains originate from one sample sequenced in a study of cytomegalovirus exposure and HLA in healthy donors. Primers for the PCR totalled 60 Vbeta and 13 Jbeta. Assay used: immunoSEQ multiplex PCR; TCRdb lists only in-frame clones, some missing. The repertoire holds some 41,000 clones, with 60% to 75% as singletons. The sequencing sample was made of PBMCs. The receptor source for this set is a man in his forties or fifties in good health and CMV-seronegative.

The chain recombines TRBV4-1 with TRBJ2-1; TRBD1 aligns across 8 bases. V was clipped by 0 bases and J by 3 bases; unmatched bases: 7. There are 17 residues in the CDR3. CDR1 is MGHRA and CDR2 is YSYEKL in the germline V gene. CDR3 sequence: CASSQDGPGTGYNEQFF. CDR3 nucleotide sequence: TGCGCCAGCAGCCAAGATGGACCTGGGACAGGCTACAATGAGCAGTTCTTC.

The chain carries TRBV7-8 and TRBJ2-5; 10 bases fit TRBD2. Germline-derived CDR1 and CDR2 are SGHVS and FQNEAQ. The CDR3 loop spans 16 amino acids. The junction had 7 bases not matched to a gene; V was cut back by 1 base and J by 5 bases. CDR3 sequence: CASSLVVAGGGETQYF. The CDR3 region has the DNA TGTGCCAGCAGCTTAGTGGTAGCGGGGGGCGGGGAGACCCAGTACTTC. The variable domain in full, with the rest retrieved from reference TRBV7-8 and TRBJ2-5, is GAGVSQSPRYKVAKRGQDVALRCDPISGHVSLFWYQQALGQGPEFLTYFQNEAQLDKSGLPSDRFFAERPEGSVSTLKIQRTQQEDSAVYLCASSLVVAGGGETQYFGPGTRLLVL.

CDR3 in DNA: TGTGCCAGCAGTGACAGCGGGGGGGCCACAGATACGCAGTATTTT. Translation gives CASSDSGGATDTQYF. The chain is built from TRBV6-4 and TRBJ2-3, with TRBD2 identical over 10 bases. The germline V gene encodes CDR1 MRHNA and CDR2 SNTAGT. Trimming at V came to 2 bases and at J to 2 bases, leaving 1 base not matched to a gene. The CDR3 sequence is 15 residues long.

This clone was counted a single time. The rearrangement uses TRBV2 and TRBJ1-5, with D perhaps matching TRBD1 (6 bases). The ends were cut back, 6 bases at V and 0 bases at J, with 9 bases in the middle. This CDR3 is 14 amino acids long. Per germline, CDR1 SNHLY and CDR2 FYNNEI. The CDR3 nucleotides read TGTGCCAGCAGACGGGACATTAGCAATCAGCCCCAGCATTTT. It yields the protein CASRRDISNQPQHF.

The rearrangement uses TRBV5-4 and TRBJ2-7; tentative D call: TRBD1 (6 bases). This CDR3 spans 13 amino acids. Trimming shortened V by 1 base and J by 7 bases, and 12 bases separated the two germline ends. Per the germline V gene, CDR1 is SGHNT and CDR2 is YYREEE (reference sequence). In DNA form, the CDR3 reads TGTGCCAGCAGCTTGCCAGGGGCCGGAGAGCAGTACTTC. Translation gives CASSLPGAGEQYF.

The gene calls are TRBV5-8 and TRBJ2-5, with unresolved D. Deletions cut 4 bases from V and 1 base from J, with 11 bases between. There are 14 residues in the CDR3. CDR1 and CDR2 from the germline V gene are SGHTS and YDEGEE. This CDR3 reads CASSLSGFQETQYF. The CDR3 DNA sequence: TGTGCCAGCAGCCTCTCAGGATTCCAAGAGACCCAGTACTTC.

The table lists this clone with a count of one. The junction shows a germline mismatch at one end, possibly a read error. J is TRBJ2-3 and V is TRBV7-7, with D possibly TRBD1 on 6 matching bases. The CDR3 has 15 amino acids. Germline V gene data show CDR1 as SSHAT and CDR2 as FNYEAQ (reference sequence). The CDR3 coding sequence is TGTGCTAGCAGCTTAATAGGGGGAGGCACAGATACGCAGTATTTT. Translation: CASSLIGGGTDTQYF.

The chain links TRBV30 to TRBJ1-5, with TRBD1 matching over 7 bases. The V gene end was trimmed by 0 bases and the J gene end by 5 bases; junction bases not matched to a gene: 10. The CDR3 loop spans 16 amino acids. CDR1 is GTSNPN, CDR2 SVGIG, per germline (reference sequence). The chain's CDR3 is CAWSVPGRGRHQPQHF. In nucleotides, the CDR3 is TGTGCCTGGAGTGTACCCGGCAGGGGGAGGCATCAGCCCCAGCATTTT.

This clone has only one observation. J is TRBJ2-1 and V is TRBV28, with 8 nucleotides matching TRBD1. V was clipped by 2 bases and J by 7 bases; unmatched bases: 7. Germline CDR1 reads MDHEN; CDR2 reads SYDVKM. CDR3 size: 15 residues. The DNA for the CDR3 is TGTGCCAGCAGTTTAACCCGGACAGGGCGAAATGAGCAGTTCTTC. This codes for CASSLTRTGRNEQFF.

The CDR3 reads CASSPGLAGATGELFF. CDR3 nucleotide sequence: TGTGCCAGCAGCCCGGGACTAGCGGGGGCAACCGGGGAGCTGTTTTTT. The chain links TRBV5-4 to TRBJ2-2, with TRBD2 matching over 14 bases. This CDR3 is built from 16 residues. The germline V gene encodes CDR1 SGHNT and CDR2 YYREEE (reference sequence). Germline trimming cut 4 bases from V and 5 bases from J; bases unmatched to any gene: 4.

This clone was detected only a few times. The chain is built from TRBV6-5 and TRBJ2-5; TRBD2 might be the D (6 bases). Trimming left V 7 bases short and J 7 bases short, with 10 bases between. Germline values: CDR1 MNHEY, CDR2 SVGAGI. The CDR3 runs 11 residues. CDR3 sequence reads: CASNLGGTQYF. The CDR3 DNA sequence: TGTGCCAGCAACCTCGGGGGGACCCAGTACTTC.

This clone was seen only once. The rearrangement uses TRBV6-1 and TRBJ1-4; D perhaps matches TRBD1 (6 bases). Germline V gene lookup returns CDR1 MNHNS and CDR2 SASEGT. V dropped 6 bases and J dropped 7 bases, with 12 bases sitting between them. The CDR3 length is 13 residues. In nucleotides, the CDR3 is TGTGCCAGCAGGACAGGAGAGAGTGAAAAACTGTTTTTT. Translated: CASRTGESEKLFF.

The CDR3 coding sequence is TGTGCCAGCAGCTTAGCGGGAGGTAGTGGAAACACCATATATTTT. Its translation: CASSLAGGSGNTIYF. J is TRBJ1-3 and V is TRBV7-2; the D is unclear. V dropped 0 bases and J dropped 3 bases, with 9 bases sitting between them. CDR3 size: 15 residues. Germline-derived CDR1 and CDR2 are SGHTA and FQGNSA. Full variable domain (rest looked up from reference TRBV7-2 and TRBJ1-3): GAGVSQSPSNKVTEKGKDVELRCDPISGHTALYWYRQSLGQGLEFLIYFQGNSAPDKSGLPSDRFSAERTGGSVSTLTIQRTQQEDSAVYLCASSLAGGSGNTIYFGEGSWLTVV.

DNA for the CDR3: TGTGCCAGCAGCTTTAAGGGGACCTACGAGCAGTACTTC. Encoded protein: CASSFKGTYEQYF. V and J are TRBV7-9 and TRBJ2-7, with a possible D match to TRBD1 (5 bases). This CDR3 has 13 amino acids. The V end lost 3 bases, the J end lost 2 bases, and 8 bases lay between the germline ends. Germline loops: CDR1 SEHNR, CDR2 FQNEAQ (reference sequence).

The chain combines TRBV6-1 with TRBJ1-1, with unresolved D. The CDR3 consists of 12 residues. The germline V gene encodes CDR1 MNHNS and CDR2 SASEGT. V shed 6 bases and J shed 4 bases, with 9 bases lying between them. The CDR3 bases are TGTGCCAGCAGAGAGGGAGGCACTGAAGCTTTCTTT. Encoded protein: CASREGGTEAFF.

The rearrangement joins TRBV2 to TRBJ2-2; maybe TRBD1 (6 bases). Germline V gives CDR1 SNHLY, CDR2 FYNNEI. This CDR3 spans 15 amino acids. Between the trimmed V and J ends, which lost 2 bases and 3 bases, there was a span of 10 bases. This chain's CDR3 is CASSESGADTGELFF. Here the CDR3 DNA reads TGTGCCAGCAGTGAATCAGGGGCGGACACCGGGGAGCTGTTTTTT.

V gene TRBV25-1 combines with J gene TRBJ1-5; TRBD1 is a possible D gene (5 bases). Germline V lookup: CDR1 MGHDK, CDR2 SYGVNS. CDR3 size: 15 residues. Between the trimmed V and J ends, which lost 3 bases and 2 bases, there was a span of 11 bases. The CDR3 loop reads CASSDGGSGNQPQHF. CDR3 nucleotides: TGTGCCAGCAGTGACGGGGGGTCGGGCAATCAGCCCCAGCATTTT.

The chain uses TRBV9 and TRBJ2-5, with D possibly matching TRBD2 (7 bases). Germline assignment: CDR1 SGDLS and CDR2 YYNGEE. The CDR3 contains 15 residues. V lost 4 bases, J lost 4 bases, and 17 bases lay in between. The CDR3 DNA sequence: TGTGCCAGCAGCCCAAGGGGGGGGCTAGGAGAGACCCAGTACTTC. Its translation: CASSPRGGLGETQYF.

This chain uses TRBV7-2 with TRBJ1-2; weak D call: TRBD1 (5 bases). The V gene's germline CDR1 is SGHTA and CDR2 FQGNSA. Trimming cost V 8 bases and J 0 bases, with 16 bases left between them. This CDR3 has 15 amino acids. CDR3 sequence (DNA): TGTGCCAGCGCCCGGGACTTCGCGACTAACTATGGCTACACCTTC. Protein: CASARDFATNYGYTF.

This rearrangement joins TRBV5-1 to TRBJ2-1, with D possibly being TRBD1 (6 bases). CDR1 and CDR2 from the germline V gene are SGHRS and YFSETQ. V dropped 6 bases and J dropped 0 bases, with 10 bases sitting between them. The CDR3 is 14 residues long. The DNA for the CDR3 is TGCGCCAGCAACACAGGGACCTCCTACAATGAGCAGTTCTTC. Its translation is CASNTGTSYNEQFF.

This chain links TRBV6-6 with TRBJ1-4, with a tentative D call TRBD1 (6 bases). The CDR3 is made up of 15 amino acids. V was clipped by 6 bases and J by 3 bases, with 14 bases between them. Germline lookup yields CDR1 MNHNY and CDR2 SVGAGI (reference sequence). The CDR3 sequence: CASSLGRGANEKLFF. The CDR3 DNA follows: TGTGCCAGCAGCCTAGGCAGGGGAGCTAATGAAAAACTGTTTTTT.

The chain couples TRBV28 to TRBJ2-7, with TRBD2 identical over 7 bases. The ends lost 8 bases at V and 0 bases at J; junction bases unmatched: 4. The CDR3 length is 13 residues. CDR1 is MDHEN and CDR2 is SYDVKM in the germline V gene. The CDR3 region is CASRGEPSYEQYF. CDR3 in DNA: TGTGCCAGCCGGGGGGAGCCCTCCTACGAGCAGTACTTC.

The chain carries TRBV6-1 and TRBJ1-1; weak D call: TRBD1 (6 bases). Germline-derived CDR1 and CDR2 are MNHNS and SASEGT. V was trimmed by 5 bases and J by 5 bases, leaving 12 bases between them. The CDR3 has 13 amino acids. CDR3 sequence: CASSTYRETEAFF. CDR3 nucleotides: TGTGCCAGCAGTACGTACAGGGAGACTGAAGCTTTCTTT.

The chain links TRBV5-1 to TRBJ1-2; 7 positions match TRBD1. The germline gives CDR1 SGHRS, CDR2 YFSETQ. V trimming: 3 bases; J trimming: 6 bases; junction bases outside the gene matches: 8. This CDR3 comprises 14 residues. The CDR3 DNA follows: TGCGCCAGCAGCTACCCGACAGGGAAAGATGGCTACACCTTC. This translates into CASSYPTGKDGYTF.

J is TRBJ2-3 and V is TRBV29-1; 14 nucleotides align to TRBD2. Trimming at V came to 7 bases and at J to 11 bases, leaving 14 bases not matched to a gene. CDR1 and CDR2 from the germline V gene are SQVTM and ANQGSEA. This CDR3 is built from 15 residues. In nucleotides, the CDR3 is TGCAGCGCCAAGGGGGGGACTAGCGGGGGCGGGAGGCAGTATTTT. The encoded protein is CSAKGGTSGGGRQYF.

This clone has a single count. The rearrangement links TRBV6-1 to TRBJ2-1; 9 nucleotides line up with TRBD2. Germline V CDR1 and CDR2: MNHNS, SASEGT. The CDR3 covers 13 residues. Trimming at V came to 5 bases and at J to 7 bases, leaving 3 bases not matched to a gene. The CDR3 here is CASSRAGGNEQFF. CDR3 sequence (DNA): TGTGCCAGCAGTCGAGCGGGGGGTAATGAGCAGTTCTTC.

CDR3 bases: TGTGCCAGCAGTTTGGTGAGGGGGGATACGCAGTATTTT. This encodes CASSLVRGDTQYF. The chain joins TRBV27 to TRBJ2-3; D perhaps matches TRBD1 (6 bases). CDR1 is MNHEY and CDR2 is SMNVEV in the germline V gene (reference sequence). The CDR3 runs 13 residues. Trimming took 3 bases from V and 6 from J, leaving 10 bases between them.

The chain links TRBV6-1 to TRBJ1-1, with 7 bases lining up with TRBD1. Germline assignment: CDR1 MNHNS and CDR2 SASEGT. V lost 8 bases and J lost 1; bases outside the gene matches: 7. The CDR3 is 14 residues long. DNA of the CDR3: TGTGCCAGCTGGATTTGGACAGGGAACACTGAAGCTTTCTTT. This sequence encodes CASWIWTGNTEAFF.

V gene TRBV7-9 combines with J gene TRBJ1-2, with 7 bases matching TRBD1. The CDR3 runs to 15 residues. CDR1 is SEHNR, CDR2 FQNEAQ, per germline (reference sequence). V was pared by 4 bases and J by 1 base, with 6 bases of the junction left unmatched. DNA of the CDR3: TGTGCCAGCAGCTCGGGGACAGATTTTAACTATGGCTACACCTTC. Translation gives CASSSGTDFNYGYTF.

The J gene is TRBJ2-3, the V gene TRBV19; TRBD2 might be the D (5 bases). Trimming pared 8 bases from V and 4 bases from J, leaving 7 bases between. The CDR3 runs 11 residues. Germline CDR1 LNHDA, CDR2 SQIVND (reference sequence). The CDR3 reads CASGSPDTQYF. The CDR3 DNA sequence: TGTGCCAGTGGGAGTCCAGATACGCAGTATTTT.

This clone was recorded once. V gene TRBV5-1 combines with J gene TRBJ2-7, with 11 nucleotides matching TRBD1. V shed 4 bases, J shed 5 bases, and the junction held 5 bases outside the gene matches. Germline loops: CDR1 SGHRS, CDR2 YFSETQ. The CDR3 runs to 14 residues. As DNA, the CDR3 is TGCGCCAGCAGCGGGGGACAGGGGGTCAACGAGCAGTACTTC. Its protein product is CASSGGQGVNEQYF.

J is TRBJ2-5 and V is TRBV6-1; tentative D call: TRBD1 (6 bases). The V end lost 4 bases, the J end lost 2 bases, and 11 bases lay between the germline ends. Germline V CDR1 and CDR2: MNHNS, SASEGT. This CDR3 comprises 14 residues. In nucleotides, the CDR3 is TGTGCCAGCAGTGCGGGACAATTTCAAGAGACCCAGTACTTC. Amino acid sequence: CASSAGQFQETQYF.